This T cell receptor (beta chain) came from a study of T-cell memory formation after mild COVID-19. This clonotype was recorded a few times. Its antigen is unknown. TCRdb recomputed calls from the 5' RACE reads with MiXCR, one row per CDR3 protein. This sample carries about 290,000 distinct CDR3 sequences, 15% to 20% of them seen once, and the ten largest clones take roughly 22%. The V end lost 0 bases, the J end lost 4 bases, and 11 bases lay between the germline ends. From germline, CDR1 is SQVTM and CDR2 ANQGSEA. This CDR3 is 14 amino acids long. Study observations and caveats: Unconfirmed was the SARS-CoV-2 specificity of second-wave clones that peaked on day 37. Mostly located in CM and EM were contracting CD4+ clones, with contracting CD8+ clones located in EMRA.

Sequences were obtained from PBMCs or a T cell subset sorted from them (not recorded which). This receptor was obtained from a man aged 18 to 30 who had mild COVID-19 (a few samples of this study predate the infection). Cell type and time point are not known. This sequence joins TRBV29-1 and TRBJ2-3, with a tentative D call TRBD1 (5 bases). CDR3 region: CSVEEGLGADTQYF. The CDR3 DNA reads TGCAGCGTTGAAGAGGGGCTAGGGGCAGATACGCAGTATTTT.